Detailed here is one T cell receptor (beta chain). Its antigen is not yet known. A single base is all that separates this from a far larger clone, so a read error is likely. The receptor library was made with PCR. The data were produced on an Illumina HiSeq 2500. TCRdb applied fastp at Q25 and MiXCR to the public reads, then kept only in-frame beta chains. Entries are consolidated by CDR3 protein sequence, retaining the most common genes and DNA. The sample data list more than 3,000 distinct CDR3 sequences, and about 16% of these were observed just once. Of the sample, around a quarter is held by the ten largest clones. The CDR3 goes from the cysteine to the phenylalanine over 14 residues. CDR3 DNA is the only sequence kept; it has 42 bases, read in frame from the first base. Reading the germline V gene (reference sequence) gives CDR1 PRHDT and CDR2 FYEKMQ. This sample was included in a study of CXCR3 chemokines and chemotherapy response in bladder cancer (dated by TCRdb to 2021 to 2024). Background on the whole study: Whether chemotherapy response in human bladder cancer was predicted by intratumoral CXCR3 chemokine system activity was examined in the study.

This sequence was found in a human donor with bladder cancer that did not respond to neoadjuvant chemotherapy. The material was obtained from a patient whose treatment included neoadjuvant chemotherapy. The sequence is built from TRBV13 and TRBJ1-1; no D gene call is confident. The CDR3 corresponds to CTSSRLNMDTEAFF. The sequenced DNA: TGTACCAGCAGCCGCCTTAACATGGACACTGAAGCTTTCTTT.